This T cell receptor beta chain emerged from a study of blood T cells in healthy people across ages. Combining a sample-barcoded 5' primer with a J-beta primer mix, a second PCR ran for 7 to 11 cycles. TCRdb fed the 5' RACE reads into MiXCR, producing one record per CDR3 protein. The data contain around 970,000 distinct CDR3 sequences, roughly 51% of them seen just once; the ten biggest clones take up around 21%. The CDR3 contains 14 residues. The V end lost 9 bases, the J end lost 2 bases, and 13 bases lay between the germline ends. The germline gives CDR1 MDHEN, CDR2 SYDVKM. The rearrangement joins TRBV28 to TRBJ2-2, with D maybe TRBD1 (6 bases). This TCR was recovered from a woman aged 55 to 70 in good health. What was sequenced was blood. CDR3 nucleotide sequence: TGTGCCAGTCAACCGGGACAAAACACCGGGGAGCTGTTTTTT. It encodes CASQPGQNTGELFF.